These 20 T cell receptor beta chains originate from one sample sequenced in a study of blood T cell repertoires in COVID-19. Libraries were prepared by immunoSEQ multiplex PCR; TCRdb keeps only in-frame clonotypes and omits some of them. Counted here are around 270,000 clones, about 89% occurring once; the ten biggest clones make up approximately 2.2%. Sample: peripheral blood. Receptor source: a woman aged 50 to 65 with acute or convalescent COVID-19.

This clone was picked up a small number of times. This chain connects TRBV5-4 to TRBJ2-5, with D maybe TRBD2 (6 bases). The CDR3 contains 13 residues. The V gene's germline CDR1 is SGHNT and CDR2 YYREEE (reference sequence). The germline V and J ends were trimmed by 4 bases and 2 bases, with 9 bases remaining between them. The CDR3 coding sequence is TGTGCCAGCAGCGATCGGGGGCAAGAGACCCAGTACTTC. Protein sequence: CASSDRGQETQYF.

Here the CDR3 DNA reads TGTGCCAGCAGCTCGGTGGACAGGAGCTCCTACGAGCAGTACTTC. Encoded protein: CASSSVDRSSYEQYF. The J gene is TRBJ2-7, the V gene TRBV5-4; the match to TRBD1 covers 7 bases. The CDR3 has 15 residues. CDR1 and CDR2 from the germline V gene are SGHNT and YYREEE (reference sequence). V was clipped by 3 bases and J by 0 bases; unmatched bases: 6. Looking up the rest from reference TRBV5-4 and TRBJ2-7 gives the full variable domain: ETGVTQSPTHLIKTRGQQVTLRCSSQSGHNTVSWYQQALGQGPQFIFQYYREEENGRGNFPPRFSGLQFPNYSSELNVNALELDDSALYLCASSSVDRSSYEQYFGPGTRLTVT.

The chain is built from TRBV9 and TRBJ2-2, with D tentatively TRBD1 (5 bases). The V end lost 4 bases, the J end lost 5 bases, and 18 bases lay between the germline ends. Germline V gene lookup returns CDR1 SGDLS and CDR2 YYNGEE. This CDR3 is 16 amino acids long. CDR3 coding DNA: TGTGCCAGCAGCCCATCCGGCAGGGTTGGGACCGGGGAGCTGTTTTTT. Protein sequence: CASSPSGRVGTGELFF.

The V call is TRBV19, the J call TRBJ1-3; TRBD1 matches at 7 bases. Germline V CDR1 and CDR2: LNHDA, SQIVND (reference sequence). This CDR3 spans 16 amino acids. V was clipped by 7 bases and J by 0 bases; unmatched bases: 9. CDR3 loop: CASKQGSLFSGNTIYF. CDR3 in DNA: TGTGCCAGTAAACAGGGGTCCCTCTTCTCTGGAAACACCATATATTTT.

The CDR3 DNA sequence: TGTGCCAGCACGGGAGCTAGCGGGACGCAAGAGACCCAGTACTTC. It encodes CASTGASGTQETQYF. This rearrangement joins TRBV11-2 to TRBJ2-5, with 9 positions matching TRBD2. The trim removed 7 bases at V and 2 bases at J, leaving 8 bases unmatched. This CDR3 spans 15 amino acids. The germline V gene has CDR1 SGHAT and CDR2 FQNNGV. The full variable domain, in which reference TRBV11-2 and TRBJ2-5 provide the parts outside the CDR3, is EAGVAQSPRYKIIEKRQSVAFWCNPISGHATLYWYQQILGQGPKLLIQFQNNGVVDDSQLPKDRFSAERLKGVDSTLKIQPAKLEDSAVYLCASTGASGTQETQYFGPGTRLLVL.

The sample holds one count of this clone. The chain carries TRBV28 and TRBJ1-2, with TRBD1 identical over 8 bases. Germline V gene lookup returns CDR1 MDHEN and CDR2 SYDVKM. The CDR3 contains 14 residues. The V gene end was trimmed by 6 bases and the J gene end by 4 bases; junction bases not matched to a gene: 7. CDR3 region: CASSQGALGYGYTF. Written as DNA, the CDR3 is TGTGCCAGCAGCCAGGGGGCGTTGGGCTATGGCTACACCTTC.

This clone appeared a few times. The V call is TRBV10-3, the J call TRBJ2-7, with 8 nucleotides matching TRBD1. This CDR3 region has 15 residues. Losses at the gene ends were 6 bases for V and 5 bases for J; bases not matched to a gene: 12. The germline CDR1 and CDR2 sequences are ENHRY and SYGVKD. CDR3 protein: CAIREAGTGYHEQYF. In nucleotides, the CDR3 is TGTGCCATCAGGGAGGCCGGGACAGGTTACCACGAGCAGTACTTC.

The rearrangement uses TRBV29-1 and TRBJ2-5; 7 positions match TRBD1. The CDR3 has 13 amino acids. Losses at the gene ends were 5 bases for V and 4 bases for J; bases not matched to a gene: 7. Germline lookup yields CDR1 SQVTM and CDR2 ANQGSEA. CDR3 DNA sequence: TGCAGCGTTTTGACAGGGCAAGGAGAGACCCAGTACTTC. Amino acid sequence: CSVLTGQGETQYF.

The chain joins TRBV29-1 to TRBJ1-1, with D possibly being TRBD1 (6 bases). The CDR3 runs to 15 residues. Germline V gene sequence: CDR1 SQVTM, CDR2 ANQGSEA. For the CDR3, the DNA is TGCAGTGGGGGGGACACGCTGAACATGAACACTGAAGCTTTCTTT. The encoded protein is CSGGDTLNMNTEAFF.

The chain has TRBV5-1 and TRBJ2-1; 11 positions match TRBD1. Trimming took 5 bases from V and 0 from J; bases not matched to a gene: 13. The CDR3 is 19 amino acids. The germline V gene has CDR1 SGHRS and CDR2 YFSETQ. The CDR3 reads CASSMPGQGDRSSYNEQFF. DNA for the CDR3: TGCGCCAGCAGTATGCCGGGACAGGGGGATAGGAGCTCCTACAATGAGCAGTTCTTC.

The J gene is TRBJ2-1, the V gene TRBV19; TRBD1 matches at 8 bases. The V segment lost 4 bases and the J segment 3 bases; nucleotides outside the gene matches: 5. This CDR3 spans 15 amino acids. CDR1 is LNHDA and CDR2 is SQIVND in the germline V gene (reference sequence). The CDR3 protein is CASSKTGVIYNEQFF. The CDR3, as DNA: TGTGCCAGTAGTAAGACAGGGGTAATCTACAATGAGCAGTTCTTC.

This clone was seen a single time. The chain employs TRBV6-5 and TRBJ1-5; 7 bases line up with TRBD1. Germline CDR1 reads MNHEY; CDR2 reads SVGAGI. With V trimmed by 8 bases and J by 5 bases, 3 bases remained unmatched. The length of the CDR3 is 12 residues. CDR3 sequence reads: CASQTGDQPQHF. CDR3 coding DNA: TGTGCCAGCCAAACAGGGGATCAGCCCCAGCATTTT.

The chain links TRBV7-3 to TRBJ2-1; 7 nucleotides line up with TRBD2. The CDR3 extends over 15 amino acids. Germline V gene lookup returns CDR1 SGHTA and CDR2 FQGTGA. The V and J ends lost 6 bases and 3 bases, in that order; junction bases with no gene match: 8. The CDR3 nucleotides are TGTGCCAGCAGTCCGACTAGCACCTACTACAATGAGCAGTTCTTC. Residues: CASSPTSTYYNEQFF.

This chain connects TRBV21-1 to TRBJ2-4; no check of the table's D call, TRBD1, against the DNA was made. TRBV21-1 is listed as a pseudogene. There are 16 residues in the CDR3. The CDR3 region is CASSKGQELAKNIQYF. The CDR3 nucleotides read TGTGCCAGCAGCAAAGGACAGGAGCTCGCCAAAAACATTCAGTACTTC.

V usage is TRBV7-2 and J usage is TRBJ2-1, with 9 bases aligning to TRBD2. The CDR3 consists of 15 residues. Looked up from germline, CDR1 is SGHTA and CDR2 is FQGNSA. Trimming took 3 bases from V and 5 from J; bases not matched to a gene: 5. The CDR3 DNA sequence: TGTGCCAGCAGCTTGGATAGCGGGAGCCACAATGAGCAGTTCTTC. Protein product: CASSLDSGSHNEQFF.

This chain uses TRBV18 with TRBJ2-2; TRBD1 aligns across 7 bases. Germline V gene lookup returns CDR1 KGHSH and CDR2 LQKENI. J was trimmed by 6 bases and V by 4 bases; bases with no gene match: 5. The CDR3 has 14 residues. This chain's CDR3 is CASSLTGSPGELFF. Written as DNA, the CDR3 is TGTGCCAGCTCACTGACAGGGAGCCCCGGGGAGCTGTTTTTT.

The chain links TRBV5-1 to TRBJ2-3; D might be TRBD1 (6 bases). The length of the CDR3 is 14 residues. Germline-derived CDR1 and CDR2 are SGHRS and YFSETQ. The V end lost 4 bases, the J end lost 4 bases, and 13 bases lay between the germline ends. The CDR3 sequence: CASSQQGTADTQYF. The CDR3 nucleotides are TGCGCCAGCAGCCAACAGGGTACGGCAGATACGCAGTATTTT.

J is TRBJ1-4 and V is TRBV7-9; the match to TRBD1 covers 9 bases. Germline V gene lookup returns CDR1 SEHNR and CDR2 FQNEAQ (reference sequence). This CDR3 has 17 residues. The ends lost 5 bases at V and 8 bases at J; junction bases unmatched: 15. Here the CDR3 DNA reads TGTGCCAGCAGCGCCGACCCCCGGACAGGGGTCTTCGAAAAACTGTTTTTT. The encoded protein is CASSADPRTGVFEKLFF. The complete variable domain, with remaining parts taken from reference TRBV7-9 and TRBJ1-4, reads DTGVSQNPRHKITKRGQNVTFRCDPISEHNRLYWYRQTLGQGPEFLTYFQNEAQLEKSRLLSDRFSAERPKGSFSTLEIQRTEQGDSAMYLCASSADPRTGVFEKLFFGSGTQLSVL.

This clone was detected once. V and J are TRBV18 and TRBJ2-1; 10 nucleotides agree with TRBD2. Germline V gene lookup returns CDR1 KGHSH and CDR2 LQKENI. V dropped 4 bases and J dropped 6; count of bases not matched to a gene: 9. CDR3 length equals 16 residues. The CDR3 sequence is CASSLQGTSASNEQFF. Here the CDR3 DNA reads TGTGCCAGCTCACTACAGGGGACTAGCGCGTCCAATGAGCAGTTCTTC.

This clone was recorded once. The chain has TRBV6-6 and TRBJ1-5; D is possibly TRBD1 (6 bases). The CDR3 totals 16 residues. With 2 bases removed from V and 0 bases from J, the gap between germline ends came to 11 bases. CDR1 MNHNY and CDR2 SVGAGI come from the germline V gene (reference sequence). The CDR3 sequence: CASSYGDTDSNQPQHF. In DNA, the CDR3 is TGTGCCAGCAGTTACGGGGACACAGATAGCAATCAGCCCCAGCATTTT.